The T cell receptor (beta chain) under discussion was sequenced for a study of blood T cell repertoires in COVID-19. Whole-study context: Samples came from the United States, Italy and Spain, spanning acute and convalescent COVID-19.

In the original workflow: Amplification of reference gene primers was used by the study to estimate nucleated cell counts. Measured with immunoSEQ multiplex PCR; TCRdb has only the in-frame clones, and not every one. From that table come the V and J calls and clone size; the DNA was used to work out D and trimming. Among approximately 400,000 clones listed, 88% were seen once. The Seattle site enrolled patients during active infection and followed them longitudinally. This CDR3 has 12 amino acids. CDR1 SEHNR and CDR2 FQNEAQ come from the germline V gene (reference sequence). Trimming left V 5 bases short and J 10 bases short, with 14 bases between.

The sample consisted of peripheral blood. The chain recombines TRBV7-9 with TRBJ1-2; D is unresolved. The clonotype originates from a woman between 50 and 59 years old with COVID-19, enrolled during active disease. CDR3 sequence (DNA): TGTGCCAGCAGCAAAACAGCTGTCGACTACACCTTC. Translating it yields CASSKTAVDYTF.